The rows below give T cell receptor beta chains drawn from one sample of a study of cytomegalovirus exposure and HLA in healthy donors. Clones were sequenced by immunoSEQ multiplex PCR, and TCRdb holds only the in-frame ones, with some missing. The top ten hold around 5% of the sample, which has about 120,000 clones, 86% seen once. The sample consisted of PBMCs. These receptors originate from a young man in good health and CMV-seronegative. CDR3s include the opening cysteine and the closing phenylalanine or tryptophan. The D gene is left open where the match is weak. Where a row states a size, it is once, few, many or the class of an expanded clone; other rows omit it.

D gene	clone size	V gene	CDR3 length	J gene	CDR3 DNA	CDR3 protein
TRBD2	once	TRBV29-1	14	TRBJ2-3	TGCAGCGTTGGACGGCGGGGGGCCACAGATACGCAGTATTTT	CSVGRRGATDTQYF
.	.	TRBV6-5	15	TRBJ2-7	TGTGCCAGCAGTTACTCAAGGGAGGTCTCCTACGAGCAGTACTTC	CASSYSREVSYEQYF
.	.	TRBV7-9	14	TRBJ1-2	TGTGCCAGCAGCTTAGTATTGGCTAGGAATGGCTACACCTTC	CASSLVLARNGYTF
TRBD1	.	TRBV5-1	13	TRBJ1-2	TGCGCCAGCACCCGGGACAGGGTATTCGGCTACACCTTC	CASTRDRVFGYTF
.	.	TRBV21-1	16	TRBJ2-7	TGTGCCAGCAGCAAAGTTAAAGGGACAAGTTCCTACGAGCAGTACTTC	CASSKVKGTSSYEQYF
TRBD1	.	TRBV9	13	TRBJ1-2	TGTGCCAGCAGCGTAGCGACAGGGGGAGGCTACACCTTC	CASSVATGGGYTF
TRBD1	.	TRBV6-5	14	TRBJ1-2	TGTGCCAGCAGTTACCGAGGGGGCGAAAATGGCTACACCTTC	CASSYRGGENGYTF
.	.	TRBV2	15	TRBJ1-4	TGTGCCAGCAGTGAGGTCCGAGCCGCCCTAGAGGAACTGTTTTTT	CASSEVRAALEELFF
TRBD1	.	TRBV10-3	15	TRBJ1-6	TGTGCCATCAGGGGGGACAGGGATGAGAGTTCACCCCTCCACTTT	CAIRGDRDESSPLHF
.	.	TRBV30	14	TRBJ1-4	TGTGCCTGGAGTGTCAATCTCTATAATGAAAAACTGTTTTTT	CAWSVNLYNEKLFF
TRBD1	.	TRBV25-1	15	TRBJ1-1	TGTGCCAGCAGTGATTCCAGGGGGGTGAACACTGAAGCTTTCTTT	CASSDSRGVNTEAFF
.	.	TRBV2	14	TRBJ1-5	TGTGCCAGCAGCGAAGGTCGGTACAATCAGCCCCAGCATTTT	CASSEGRYNQPQHF
TRBD1	.	TRBV19	16	TRBJ1-5	TGTGCCAGTAGGACCGGGACAGGGAATCCCAATCAGCCCCAGCATTTT	CASRTGTGNPNQPQHF
TRBD1	.	TRBV4-1	14	TRBJ1-1	TGCGCCAGCAGCCAAGAAATACAGGGGGTTGGGGCTTTCTTT	CASSQEIQGVGAFF
.	.	TRBV7-9	17	TRBJ1-6	TGTGCCAGCAGGTCCGTTGTCTCCGGCTCCTATAATTCACCCCTCCACTTT	CASRSVVSGSYNSPLHF
.	.	TRBV15	15	TRBJ2-1	TGTGCCACCAGCGGCCACAAGTCCCCCCACAATGAGCAGTTCTTC	CATSGHKSPHNEQFF
.	.	TRBV9	15	TRBJ1-1	TGTGCCAGCAGCGTAGGTAGGGGTATCGTCACTGAAGCTTTCTTT	CASSVGRGIVTEAFF
.	once	TRBV2	15	TRBJ1-3	TGTGCCAGCTCAATTTCGGTTCGTGCTGGAAACACCATATATTTT	CASSISVRAGNTIYF
.	.	TRBV4-1	15	TRBJ1-3	TGCGCCAGCAGCCAAGATCAGGGGTCTGGAAACACCATATATTTT	CASSQDQGSGNTIYF
.	once	TRBV7-8	14	TRBJ2-7	TGTGCCAGCAGCAGGGGACTCGGGAGTTGGGAGCAGTACTTC	CASSRGLGSWEQYF
.	.	TRBV6-1	14	TRBJ1-1	TGTGCCAGCAGTGAAGTGGGGGACGTGGGGGCGGCTTTCTTT	CASSEVGDVGAAFF
.	many	TRBV9	13	TRBJ1-5	TGTGCCAGCAGTAACGGAGACAATCAGCCCCAGCATTTT	CASSNGDNQPQHF
.	.	TRBV15	18	TRBJ2-2	TGTGCCACCAGCAGAGACCCATTTTGGACAGCGAACACCGGGGAGCTGTTTTTT	CATSRDPFWTANTGELFF
.	.	TRBV5-6	16	TRBJ2-7	TGTGCCAGCAGCTTGGGGTTTCCGGCCAGCGGCGACGAGCAGTACTTC	CASSLGFPASGDEQYF
TRBD2	.	TRBV7-2	17	TRBJ2-2	TGTGCCAGCAGCCCCCAACTAGCGAAGGCGAACACCGGGGAGCTGTTTTTT	CASSPQLAKANTGELFF
.	.	TRBV30	13	TRBJ1-2	TGTGCCTGGCGTGGGGGGGGGAACTATGGCTACACCTTC	CAWRGGGNYGYTF
TRBD1	.	TRBV7-9	13	TRBJ2-7	TGTGCCAGCAGCGGGGACAGGGGATACGAGCAGTACTTC	CASSGDRGYEQYF
.	few	TRBV2	12	TRBJ1-5	TGTGCCAGCCGATGGGGAGAGCAGCCCCAGCATTTT	CASRWGEQPQHF
TRBD1	once	TRBV27	15	TRBJ1-5	TGTGCCAGCAGCCTTACAGGGGGTACGCTTCAGCCCCAGCATTTT	CASSLTGGTLQPQHF
.	.	TRBV6-6	13	TRBJ1-2	TGTGCCAGCAGTACGCTAACTACAGGGCCTGACACCTTC	CASSTLTTGPDTF
.	.	TRBV4-1	15	TRBJ1-4	TGCGCCAGCAGCCAAGGGCCAGGGTCGGCTGAAAAACTGTTTTTT	CASSQGPGSAEKLFF
.	.	TRBV2	12	TRBJ1-1	TGTGCCAGCACGCGGCAGAACACTGAAGCTTTCTTT	CASTRQNTEAFF
TRBD2	once	TRBV10-1	15	TRBJ2-3	TGCGCCAGCAGTGATAGGCGGGAGGTGACAGATACGCAGTATTTT	CASSDRREVTDTQYF
.	few	TRBV30	13	TRBJ2-7	TGTGCCTGGAGCACGGGGATCGGCTACGAGCAGTACTTC	CAWSTGIGYEQYF
TRBD2	.	TRBV6-1	15	TRBJ2-2	TGTGCCAGCAGTGAACTAGCGGGCAACACCGGGGAGCTGTTTTTT	CASSELAGNTGELFF
.	.	TRBV2	15	TRBJ2-3	TGTGCCAGCATGAGAGCGGCCACCTCAATAGCTACGCAGTATTTT	CASMRAATSIATQYF
TRBD2	.	TRBV11-1	15	TRBJ2-7	TGTGCCAGCAGCCCAACTAGCGCTGAATCCTACGAGCAGTACTTC	CASSPTSAESYEQYF
.	.	TRBV30	12	TRBJ2-7	TGTGCCTTCCCTGGACCCGGGAGCGAGCAGTACTTC	CAFPGPGSEQYF
.	.	TRBV21-1	14	TRBJ2-7	TGTGCCAGCAGCAAAGAGACAGGGCCTAGCGAGCAGTACTTC	CASSKETGPSEQYF
.	.	TRBV7-2	13	TRBJ1-2	TGTGCCAGCAGCTTAACCACATACTATGGCTACACCTTC	CASSLTTYYGYTF
.	.	TRBV5-4	17	TRBJ1-1	TGTGCCAGCAGCTTGCAGCCGCCAGGATCTATGAACACTGAAGCTTTCTTT	CASSLQPPGSMNTEAFF
TRBD2	once	TRBV5-1	17	TRBJ2-5	TGCGCCAGCAGCACCCCTGCAGCGGGGGGCGAACAAGAGACCCAGTACTTC	CASSTPAAGGEQETQYF
TRBD2	once	TRBV7-8	14	TRBJ2-5	TGTGCCAGCAGCTTTGGGACTAGCGGGGAGACCCAGTACTTC	CASSFGTSGETQYF
.	.	TRBV5-1	14	TRBJ1-4	TGCGCCAGCAGCATCTCTAGGGGGGGTGAAAAACTGTTTTTT	CASSISRGGEKLFF
TRBD2	.	TRBV14	16	TRBJ2-7	TGTGCCAGCAGCCAAGTGTTGGCGGGAGTCGGCTACGAGCAGTACTTC	CASSQVLAGVGYEQYF
TRBD1	.	TRBV14	15	TRBJ1-2	TGTGCCAGCAGCCAAAAAAACAGGGGCCACTATGGCTACACCTTC	CASSQKNRGHYGYTF
.	.	TRBV2	12	TRBJ2-7	TGTGCCAGCACCCAAGAGGGCTACGAGCAGTACTTC	CASTQEGYEQYF
TRBD2	.	TRBV7-2	14	TRBJ2-5	TGTGCCAGCAGCCGAGAGGGAGGGAGGGAGACCCAGTACTTC	CASSREGGRETQYF
TRBD2	.	TRBV5-1	16	TRBJ2-3	TGCGCCAGCAGCGCCCCCCCAGCGGGGAGCACAGATACGCAGTATTTT	CASSAPPAGSTDTQYF
.	.	TRBV5-1	14	TRBJ1-4	TGCGCCAGCAGCTTGACCGAGGGTAATGAAAAACTGTTTTTT	CASSLTEGNEKLFF